This entry is about one T cell receptor beta chain. Its antigen is not known. This sample was included in a study of shared clonotypes between healthy human individuals. Study-wide context: CD8 memory received one plate per donor, CD8 naive two, CD4 memory three and CD4 naive three.

Generated by immunoSEQ multiplex PCR, the TCRdb table keeps only in-frame clones and is missing some. This table holds about 750,000 clones, about 92% found once. Whole-study findings and limits: When compared with the clonotypes that were shared by all four sorted-subset donors, the non-shared clonotypes turned out to have lower generation probabilities. Compared with memory subsets, naive subsets generally had larger estimated richness.

Naivety among CD8 cells was defined by CD45RO negativity and positive CCR7 selection, thereby excluding terminally differentiated effector memory CD45RA+ cells. The sequence was collected from a man under 40 in good health. What was sequenced was naive CD8+ T cells sorted from blood.

The CDR3 loop reads CAIQPQSGPSYEQYF. In DNA form, the CDR3 reads TGTGCCATTCAACCCCAGAGCGGGCCTTCCTACGAGCAGTACTTC. The chain recombines TRBV7-9 with TRBJ2-7; the D gene is possibly TRBD2 (6 bases). The V end lost 10 bases, the J end lost 1 base, and 20 bases lay between the germline ends. From germline, CDR1 is SEHNR and CDR2 FQNEAQ (reference sequence). There are 15 residues in the CDR3. Complete variable domain (other parts from reference TRBV7-9 and TRBJ2-7): DTGVSQNPRHKITKRGQNVTFRCDPISEHNRLYWYRQTLGQGPEFLTYFQNEAQLEKSRLLSDRFSAERPKGSFSTLEIQRTEQGDSAMYLCAIQPQSGPSYEQYFGPGTRLTVT.